The text below deals with one TCR beta chain. It has no known antigen specificity. The input lacks base qualities; no much larger clone sits a single base away. Whole blood was collected in K2EDTA tubes by collaborating institutions according to the institutions' own protocols. Collaborator samples were shipped for TCRbeta analysis as frozen whole blood, isolated PBMCs, or DNA extracted from either sample type. V and J are truncated by 4 bases and 7 bases respectively, leaving an intervening sequence of 13 bases. Counted from cysteine to phenylalanine, this CDR3 has 13 amino acids. Only the CDR3 region is kept as DNA, spanning 39 bases read in frame from base 1. The data stem from a study of blood T cell repertoires in COVID-19 (dated by TCRdb to about 2020). About the study as a whole: Collaborator samples came from the United States, Italy and Spain and covered acute and convalescent phases of COVID-19. The sample metadata nearly always contained a de-identified subject ID, COVID-19 status, age in years and sex. Where HLA class I and class II types were available, the types were taken from metadata supplied by the sample provider, not from assay-based typing. The prospective study material was composed of cDNA or gDNA derived from T cells, B-cell-depleted T cells, or PBMCs. A freely available public database, intended as a resource for researchers studying the immune response to SARS-CoV-2, is where the repertoires were released. The dataset comprised deeply sampled blood TCRbeta repertoires from subjects exposed to, actively infected with, or recovered from COVID-19. The samples were drawn from the first 160 participants of the ongoing ImmuneRACE study and from some 1,300 subjects provided by 6 global collaborators. The study at large found these results: Clinical and demographic metadata were provided uncurated, with the amount varying by source and participant.

TCRbeta CDR3 regions were amplified from genomic DNA by means of the immunoSEQ Assay, a bias-controlled multiplex PCR. As for how the authors treated the data: Within the assay, amplification of reference gene primers was used to estimate how many nucleated cells each sample contained. To quantify the absolute abundance of each unique TCRbeta CDR3 rearrangement, sequence reads were collapsed and filtered. For each sample, productive Simpson clonality was calculated by taking the square root of Simpson's diversity index across productive rearrangements. TCRdb carries this immuneACCESS record with in-frame sequences only. Its versions omit some clonotypes, under half of them owing to an unresolved V gene in the studies checked, with the rest unexplained. That table gives V, J and clone size, and the DNA gave D and trimming. For this sample the table gives fewer than 130,000 clones, of which 75% to 85% were detected only once. About 15% of the sample is held by the ten biggest clonotypes.

The sequence derives from a woman aged 55-69 years with acute or convalescent COVID-19. This chain joins TRBV12-3 or TRBV12-4 to TRBJ1-2, with a tentative D gene TRBD1 over 5 matching bases. Source material: peripheral blood. The CDR3 has the sequence CASSSGRGLGYTF. The nucleotides are TGTGCCAGCAGTTCAGGGAGGGGCCTTGGCTACACCTTC.